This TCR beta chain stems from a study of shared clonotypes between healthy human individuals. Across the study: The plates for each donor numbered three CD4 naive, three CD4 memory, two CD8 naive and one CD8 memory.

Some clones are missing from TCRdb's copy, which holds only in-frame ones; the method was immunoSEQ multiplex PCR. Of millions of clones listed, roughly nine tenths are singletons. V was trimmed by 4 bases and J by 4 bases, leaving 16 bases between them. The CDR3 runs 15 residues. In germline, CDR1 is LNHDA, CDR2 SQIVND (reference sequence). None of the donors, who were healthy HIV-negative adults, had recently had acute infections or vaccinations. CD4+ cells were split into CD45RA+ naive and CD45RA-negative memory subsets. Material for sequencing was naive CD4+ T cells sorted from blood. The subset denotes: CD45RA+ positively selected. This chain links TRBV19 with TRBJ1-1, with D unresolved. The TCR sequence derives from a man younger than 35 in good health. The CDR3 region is CASSNGPDFATEAFF. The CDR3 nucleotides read TGTGCCAGTAGTAATGGGCCCGACTTCGCCACTGAAGCTTTCTTT.